The TCR beta chain under discussion was sequenced for a study of identical twins. MiXCR, run by TCRdb on the 5' RACE reads, gives a single entry per CDR3 protein. There are about 570,000 distinct CDR3 sequences in the sample; approximately 10% occur only once, and 2.5% to 3.5% lies in the top ten. Germline-derived CDR1 and CDR2 are SEHNR and FQNEAQ (reference sequence). Between the trimmed V and J ends, which lost 5 bases and 4 bases, there was a span of 17 bases. CDR3 size: 15 residues. The sample was also reused in another study, on yellow fever vaccine responses in identical twins.

Input material: PBMCs. The V and J genes are TRBV7-9 and TRBJ1-1; D unclear. The receptor's source is a woman aged 18-30 years in good health. DNA of the CDR3: TGTGCCAGCAGCCGACCCGCGACATCGGGCACTGAAGCTTTCTTT. It translates to CASSRPATSGTEAFF.